These 32 T cell receptor beta chains were all obtained from the same sample, sequenced in a study of shared clonotypes between healthy human individuals (dated by TCRdb to the early 2020s). Library creation used the immunoSEQ multiplex PCR assay. Here the immuneACCESS table is served through TCRdb, limited to in-frame sequences with V and J called. Missing clones are a known gap in these copies; in checked studies unresolved V genes cover under half, and the rest lacks a known reason. The sample includes about 2.4 million clones, with about 92% observed a single time. The top ten hold around 0.14% of the sample. Sequenced: naive CD4+ T cells sorted from blood. The intended sense of this specimen's cell subset or site label: CD45RA+ positively selected. All receptors derive from a man between 18 and 35 years old in good health.

The V gene is TRBV25-1, the J gene TRBJ1-4; D unresolved. Germline CDR1 and CDR2: MGHDK and SYGVNS. The CDR3 is made up of 15 amino acids. The V and J ends lost 0 bases and 4 bases respectively, with 9 bases between them. The CDR3 DNA reads TGTGCCAGCAGTGAATATTCGGGGTTTAATGAAAAACTGTTTTTT. Residues: CASSEYSGFNEKLFF.

The chain recombines TRBV28 with TRBJ2-3; D unclear. V lost 3 bases and J 4 bases, leaving 17 bases between the germline ends. Germline CDR1 reads MDHEN; CDR2 reads SYDVKM. The CDR3 extends over 16 amino acids. Here the CDR3 DNA reads TGTGCCAGCAGTTTTAAGCCCTCCCTCGGCGCAGATACGCAGTATTTT. Amino acids: CASSFKPSLGADTQYF. The full variable domain, with the rest looked up from reference TRBV28 and TRBJ2-3, is DVKVTQSSRYLVKRTGEKVFLECVQDMDHENMFWYRQDPGLGLRLIYFSYDVKMKEKGDIPEGYSVSREKKERFSLILESASTNQTSMYLCASSFKPSLGADTQYFGPGTRLTVL.

The chain couples TRBV7-9 to TRBJ2-3; D gene uncertain. This CDR3 has 15 amino acids. CDR1 SEHNR and CDR2 FQNEAQ come from the germline V gene (reference sequence). Trimming shortened V by 9 bases and J by 0 bases, and 16 bases separated the two germline ends. The CDR3 DNA reads TGTGCCAGTACCATTGACCGCACTAGCACAGATACGCAGTATTTT. Residues: CASTIDRTSTDTQYF.

The V call is TRBV6-5, the J call TRBJ2-5; D is perhaps TRBD2 (7 bases). Trimming took 8 bases from V and 1 from J, leaving 17 bases between them. The CDR3 sequence is 15 residues long. From germline, CDR1 is MNHEY and CDR2 SVGAGI. The CDR3 coding sequence is TGTGCCAGCGGGGGGGCGGGGGCCTCCCAAGAGACCCAGTACTTC. Protein sequence: CASGGAGASQETQYF.

The chain has TRBV5-1 and TRBJ1-1; no reliable D call. Germline-derived CDR1 and CDR2 are SGHRS and YFSETQ. V gave up 4 bases and J gave up 0 bases, with 13 bases separating them. The CDR3 is made up of 15 amino acids. The CDR3 is CASSPRGSMNTEAFF. CDR3 coding DNA: TGCGCCAGCAGCCCCCGGGGTTCAATGAACACTGAAGCTTTCTTT.

This clone was seen a handful of times. The J gene is TRBJ1-2, the V gene TRBV5-4; 9 bases line up with TRBD1. There are 15 residues in the CDR3. V lost 2 bases to trimming and J lost 3 bases; unmatched junction nucleotides: 5. The V gene's germline CDR1 is SGHNT and CDR2 YYREEE (reference sequence). CDR3 region: CASSLGTGTDYGYTF. CDR3 nucleotides: TGTGCCAGCAGCTTAGGGACAGGGACGGACTATGGCTACACCTTC.

V gene TRBV19 combines with J gene TRBJ2-6; the D is unclear. V shed 5 bases and J shed 2 bases, with 7 bases lying between them. Looked up from germline, CDR1 is LNHDA and CDR2 is SQIVND (reference sequence). The CDR3 contains 14 residues. The chain's CDR3 is CASSWQAGANVLTF. The CDR3 nucleotides read TGTGCCAGTAGTTGGCAGGCTGGGGCCAACGTCCTGACTTTC. The full variable domain, completed using reference TRBV19 and TRBJ2-6, is DGGITQSPKYLFRKEGQNVTLSCEQNLNHDAMYWYRQDPGQGLRLIYYSQIVNDFQKGDIAEGYSVSREKKESFPLTVTSAQKNPTAFYLCASSWQAGANVLTFGAGSRLTVL.

This clone came up once. The chain uses TRBV6-1 and TRBJ2-7, with TRBD2 as a possible D gene (6 bases). The V end was cut by 4 bases, the J end by 0 bases, with 10 bases between. Germline-derived CDR1 and CDR2 are MNHNS and SASEGT. This CDR3 has 14 residues. The DNA for the CDR3 is TGTGCCAGCAGTGTTCTAGCGAACTCCTACGAGCAGTACTTC. This encodes CASSVLANSYEQYF.

The chain recombines TRBV28 with TRBJ1-1; D is perhaps TRBD1 (5 bases). Germline assignment: CDR1 MDHEN and CDR2 SYDVKM. This CDR3 is built from 15 residues. V dropped 1 base and J dropped 4 bases, with 13 bases sitting between them. The CDR3 DNA follows: TGTGCCAGCAGTTTATTCCCGCAGGGTGGCACTGAAGCTTTCTTT. Protein product: CASSLFPQGGTEAFF. Full variable domain (remainder filled in from reference TRBV28 and TRBJ1-1): DVKVTQSSRYLVKRTGEKVFLECVQDMDHENMFWYRQDPGLGLRLIYFSYDVKMKEKGDIPEGYSVSREKKERFSLILESASTNQTSMYLCASSLFPQGGTEAFFGQGTRLTVV.

This clone is a singleton in its sample. The V call is TRBV2, the J call TRBJ1-1; TRBD1 is a possible D gene (5 bases). CDR1 and CDR2 (germline): SNHLY, FYNNEI. The length of the CDR3 is 13 residues. Trimming cost V 6 bases and J 7 bases, with 15 bases left between them. CDR3 in amino acids: CASRVLRGLEAFF. The CDR3 DNA reads as TGTGCCAGCAGGGTACTAAGGGGCCTTGAAGCTTTCTTT.

The J gene is TRBJ2-7, the V gene TRBV5-6; 9 positions match TRBD1. The junction had 10 bases not matched to a gene; V was cut back by 2 bases and J by 7 bases. CDR3 length: 15 amino acids. From germline, CDR1 is SGHDT and CDR2 YYEEEE. The DNA for the CDR3 is TGTGCCAGCAGCTTTGGCGACAGGGGGTGGAGGGAGCAGTACTTC. This translates into CASSFGDRGWREQYF. The full variable domain, its missing parts supplied by reference TRBV5-6 and TRBJ2-7, is DAGVTQSPTHLIKTRGQQVTLRCSPKSGHDTVSWYQQALGQGPQFIFQYYEEEERQRGNFPDRFSGHQFPNYSSELNVNALLLGDSALYLCASSFGDRGWREQYFGPGTRLTVT.

The chain couples TRBV5-1 to TRBJ2-7, with D possibly matching TRBD2 (5 bases). Per germline, CDR1 SGHRS and CDR2 YFSETQ. Deletions cut 8 bases from V and 4 bases from J, with 13 bases between. The CDR3 is 12 amino acids. The CDR3 bases are TGCGCCAGTGGTATTGGGGAGTACGAGCAGTACTTC. This sequence encodes CASGIGEYEQYF. The full variable domain, its missing parts supplied by reference TRBV5-1 and TRBJ2-7, is KAGVTQTPRYLIKTRGQQVTLSCSPISGHRSVSWYQQTPGQGLQFLFEYFSETQRNKGNFPGRFSGRQFSNSRSEMNVSTLELGDSALYLCASGIGEYEQYFGPGTRLTVT.

This chain joins TRBV7-2 and TRBJ1-3; tentatively, D is TRBD1 (5 bases). The V gene's germline CDR1 is SGHTA and CDR2 FQGNSA. Trimming removed 5 bases at V and 3 bases at J, with 20 bases between. This CDR3 is 17 amino acids long. CDR3 sequence: CASSPTGGLTGGNTIYF. The CDR3 nucleotides are TGTGCCAGCAGCCCCACTGGGGGGTTAACAGGTGGAAACACCATATATTTT.

The chain combines TRBV9 with TRBJ1-1; no definite D call. From germline, CDR1 is SGDLS and CDR2 YYNGEE. The CDR3 has 15 amino acids. V lost 6 bases, J lost 3 bases, and 18 bases lay in between. In DNA form, the CDR3 reads TGTGCCAGCACCGACATGCGTCTAGGCGACACTGAAGCTTTCTTT. Encoded protein: CASTDMRLGDTEAFF.

This clone was recorded only once. The chain joins TRBV7-2 to TRBJ2-1; D ambiguous. Germline V gene lookup returns CDR1 SGHTA and CDR2 FQGNSA. The V and J ends lost 3 bases and 12 bases respectively, with 21 bases between them. The CDR3 extends over 15 amino acids. The CDR3 sequence is CASSFSAGSPSGQFF. DNA of the CDR3: TGTGCCAGCAGCTTCAGCGCCGGGTCGCCCTCGGGGCAGTTCTTC.

Note on this clone: This same CDR3 is encoded by further DNA sequences in the sample. The genes are TRBV19 and TRBJ2-2; D gene ambiguous. Germline V lookup: CDR1 LNHDA, CDR2 SQIVND (reference sequence). Trimming stripped 3 bases from V and 3 bases from J, with 8 bases between. The CDR3 spans 14 residues. As DNA, the CDR3 is TGTGCCAGTAGTATCCTTACAGACACCGGGGAGCTGTTTTTT. It is translated as CASSILTDTGELFF.

The chain recombines TRBV4-2 with TRBJ2-6; 9 bases align to TRBD1. The germline CDR1 and CDR2 sequences are LGHNA and YNFKEQ. There are 21 residues in the CDR3. Trimming cost V 0 bases and J 0 bases; bases outside gene matches: 12. The CDR3 reads CASSQDSGDRDIFSGANVLTF. The CDR3 nucleotides read TGTGCCAGCAGCCAAGATTCCGGGGACAGGGACATTTTCTCTGGGGCCAACGTCCTGACTTTC.

The chain is built from TRBV27 and TRBJ2-5, with TRBD2 as a possible D gene (5 bases). Germline lookup yields CDR1 MNHEY and CDR2 SMNVEV (reference sequence). Trimming removed 6 bases from V and 5 bases from J, with 10 bases in between. CDR3 length: 12 amino acids. Here the CDR3 reads CASRTGVETQYF. DNA of the CDR3: TGTGCCAGCAGGACCGGGGTGGAGACCCAGTACTTC.

V gene TRBV7-9 combines with J gene TRBJ2-7; weak D call: TRBD2 (5 bases). CDR1 is SEHNR and CDR2 is FQNEAQ in the germline V gene (reference sequence). The CDR3 spans 15 residues. Trimming removed 1 base from V and 0 bases from J, with 10 bases in between. The CDR3 bases are TGTGCCAGCAGCTTAGGTGGGAGTCTCTCCTACGAGCAGTACTTC. Translation gives CASSLGGSLSYEQYF.

The chain combines TRBV4-1 with TRBJ1-2; D perhaps matches TRBD1 (5 bases). The CDR3 consists of 15 residues. Germline CDR1 and CDR2: MGHRA and YSYEKL. Trimming stripped 2 bases from V and 2 bases from J, with 12 bases between. DNA of the CDR3: TGCGCCAGCAGCCAACCAGCTGGGGGAAACTATGGCTACACCTTC. Translated: CASSQPAGGNYGYTF.

The chain employs TRBV18 and TRBJ2-3, with 13 bases aligning to TRBD2. Unmatched junction bases numbered 9, after V lost 0 bases and J lost 0 bases. Germline lookup yields CDR1 KGHSH and CDR2 LQKENI. This CDR3 is 20 amino acids long. The CDR3 sequence: CASSPPTGTSGVPSTDTQYF. CDR3 DNA sequence: TGTGCCAGCTCACCACCGACCGGGACTAGCGGGGTTCCTAGCACAGATACGCAGTATTTT. The full variable domain, its missing parts supplied by reference TRBV18 and TRBJ2-3, is NAGVMQNPRHLVRRRGQEARLRCSPMKGHSHVYWYRQLPEEGLKFMVYLQKENIIDESGMPKERFSAEFPKEGPSILRIQQVVRGDSAAYFCASSPPTGTSGVPSTDTQYFGPGTRLTVL.

This clone was seen a handful of times. This chain uses TRBV19 with TRBJ1-5, with no clear D. The CDR3 is 15 amino acids. Germline V lookup: CDR1 LNHDA, CDR2 SQIVND (reference sequence). The V and J ends lost 3 bases and 1 base respectively, with 10 bases between them. This chain's CDR3 is CASSMRLESNQPQHF. CDR3 bases: TGTGCCAGTAGTATGAGGCTGGAAAGCAATCAGCCCCAGCATTTT.

This chain uses TRBV7-3 with TRBJ2-6; 9 nucleotides align to TRBD1. With 5 bases clipped from V and 1 base from J, the junction kept 6 bases outside the gene matches. Germline V gene lookup returns CDR1 SGHTA and CDR2 FQGTGA. CDR3 length: 17 residues. The DNA of the CDR3 is TGTGCCAGCAGCCGTACAGGGGGCATATCTGGGGCCAACGTCCTGACTTTC. This gives the protein CASSRTGGISGANVLTF.

The chain has TRBV6-5 and TRBJ2-3, with D possibly called TRBD1 or TRBD2 (5 bases each). Trimming pared 6 bases from V and 5 bases from J, leaving 15 bases between. This CDR3 has 14 amino acids. The V gene's germline CDR1 is MNHEY and CDR2 SVGAGI. CDR3 protein: CASRAPRGVDTQYF. CDR3 nucleotide sequence: TGTGCCAGCAGGGCCCCTCGGGGCGTAGATACGCAGTATTTT.

The J gene is TRBJ2-2, the V gene TRBV10-3; no definite D call. V dropped 6 bases and J dropped 6 bases, with 11 bases sitting between them. The germline V gene has CDR1 ENHRY and CDR2 SYGVKD. This CDR3 is built from 13 residues. In DNA form, the CDR3 reads TGTGCCATCAGGGTGAGCGAGGCCGGGGAGCTGTTTTTT. Encoded protein: CAIRVSEAGELFF.

CDR3 DNA: TGCAGCGTGAGAGGCGGGCCCGGGGAGCTGTTTTTT. Protein product: CSVRGGPGELFF. The chain couples TRBV29-1 to TRBJ2-2; D is perhaps TRBD2 (5 bases). V lost 6 bases and J lost 6, with 11 bases in between. CDR3 size: 12 residues. Germline values: CDR1 SQVTM, CDR2 ANQGSEA.

The V and J genes are TRBV7-9 and TRBJ1-3; 7 bases align to TRBD1. Per germline, CDR1 SEHNR and CDR2 FQNEAQ (reference sequence). Losses at the gene ends were 10 bases for V and 4 bases for J; bases not matched to a gene: 13. The CDR3 length is 15 residues. The CDR3 loop is CAIKQGQSRGNTIYF. The CDR3 nucleotides are TGTGCCATCAAGCAGGGACAGTCCAGGGGAAACACCATATATTTT.

This chain's CDR3 is CASSRGEGNTIYF. CDR3 DNA: TGTGCCAGCAGCAGGGGAGAGGGAAACACCATATATTTT. This chain joins TRBV2 and TRBJ1-3; TRBD1 might be the D (6 bases). This CDR3 is 13 amino acids long. V shed 6 bases and J shed 4 bases, with 10 bases lying between them. Germline V CDR1 and CDR2: SNHLY, FYNNEI.

CDR3 sequence (DNA): TGTGCCAGTAGTCCGGGCGGAGGGGAGACCCAGTACTTC. Amino acids: CASSPGGGETQYF. V gene TRBV19 combines with J gene TRBJ2-5; TRBD2 is a possible D gene (6 bases). V was trimmed by 5 bases and J by 5 bases, leaving 12 bases between them. The CDR3 contains 13 residues. Germline lookup yields CDR1 LNHDA and CDR2 SQIVND (reference sequence).

V usage is TRBV11-2 and J usage is TRBJ1-6; tentatively, D is TRBD1 (6 bases). CDR1 is SGHAT and CDR2 is FQNNGV in the germline V gene. This CDR3 contains 15 residues. The V end was cut by 1 base, the J end by 6 bases, with 10 bases between. The CDR3 DNA follows: TGTGCCAGCAGCTTAGCCGGACAGATTAATTCACCCCTCCACTTT. It yields the protein CASSLAGQINSPLHF. The full variable domain, completed using reference TRBV11-2 and TRBJ1-6, is EAGVAQSPRYKIIEKRQSVAFWCNPISGHATLYWYQQILGQGPKLLIQFQNNGVVDDSQLPKDRFSAERLKGVDSTLKIQPAKLEDSAVYLCASSLAGQINSPLHFGNGTRLTVT.

The rearrangement links TRBV19 to TRBJ2-7, with D possibly TRBD2 on 6 matching bases. V was clipped by 2 bases and J by 7 bases, with 21 bases between them. This CDR3 spans 16 amino acids. CDR1 and CDR2 from the germline V gene are LNHDA and SQIVND (reference sequence). This CDR3 reads CASSISGRAPGREQYF. Here the CDR3 DNA reads TGTGCCAGTAGTATATCGGGCAGGGCCCCGGGGAGGGAGCAGTACTTC.

This clone was picked up a small number of times. Other DNA sequences in the sample encode the same CDR3. The CDR3 DNA reads as TGTGCCAGCAGTTTTCGAGCCCACTATGGCTACACCTTC. This codes for CASSFRAHYGYTF. The V gene is TRBV27, the J gene TRBJ1-2; D unresolved. V was shortened by 3 bases and J by 3 bases, with 8 bases between the two germline ends. CDR1 MNHEY and CDR2 SMNVEV come from the germline V gene (reference sequence). The CDR3 spans 13 residues.